This T cell receptor (beta chain) came from a study of blood T cell repertoires in COVID-19. Looking at the study overall: Sites in the United States, Italy and Spain provided acute and convalescent COVID-19 samples. T cells, B-cell-depleted T cells, or PBMCs supplied cDNA or gDNA.

The CDR3 is 15 amino acids. V shed 6 bases and J shed 6 bases, with 15 bases lying between them. Germline loops: CDR1 MNHEY, CDR2 SVGAGI. Methods used by the authors: Estimation of nucleated cell counts was performed using reference gene primer amplification. Profiling relied on immunoSEQ multiplex PCR, and the TCRdb table lists in-frame clones only, not all of them. V and J calls and clone size follow that table, whereas D and trimming were derived from the DNA. Of around 300,000 clones in the sample, 70% to 90% were seen once. V is TRBV6-5 and J is TRBJ1-6, with a weak D call TRBD1 (5 bases). The source is a woman between 40 and 55 years old with acute or convalescent COVID-19. Material: peripheral blood. CDR3 in amino acids: CASRATTEINSPLHF. In DNA, the CDR3 is TGTGCCAGCAGAGCCACGACAGAGATTAATTCACCCCTCCACTTT.